The present entry profiles one T cell receptor beta chain with its context. Its specificity is unknown. This specimen comes from a study of CD8 T cells in ankylosing spondylitis. Findings of the study overall: A motif of eight highly homologous TCR beta variants was seen as apparently characteristic of ankylosing spondylitis blood. The study looked at matched synovial fluid samples from ankylosing spondylitis patients. Disease-linked clones were reported to be significantly enriched there. Disease-linked clones displayed a CD8+ phenotype and appeared relatively rarely in peripheral blood. Past research had described some motif variants in reactive arthritis synovial fluid and blood.

5'-RACE, quantitative and with molecular barcodes, yielded the TCR beta libraries. MiXCR, applied by TCRdb to the 5' RACE reads, yields one record per CDR3 protein. The table has roughly 370,000 distinct CDR3 sequences, approximately 20% seen once. The receptor was derived from a male donor with ankylosing spondylitis. Sequencing input: blood, either unsorted or a sorted T cell fraction (not recorded which).

The DNA for the CDR3 is TGCGCCAGCAGCTTCAGGACAGGGAATACGCTGAACTATGGCTACACCTTC. Its protein product is CASSFRTGNTLNYGYTF. The V and J genes are TRBV5-1 and TRBJ1-2; 8 nucleotides line up with TRBD1. Losses at the gene ends were 2 bases for V and 2 bases for J; bases not matched to a gene: 11. The germline V gene encodes CDR1 SGHRS and CDR2 YFSETQ. The CDR3 length is 17 residues.